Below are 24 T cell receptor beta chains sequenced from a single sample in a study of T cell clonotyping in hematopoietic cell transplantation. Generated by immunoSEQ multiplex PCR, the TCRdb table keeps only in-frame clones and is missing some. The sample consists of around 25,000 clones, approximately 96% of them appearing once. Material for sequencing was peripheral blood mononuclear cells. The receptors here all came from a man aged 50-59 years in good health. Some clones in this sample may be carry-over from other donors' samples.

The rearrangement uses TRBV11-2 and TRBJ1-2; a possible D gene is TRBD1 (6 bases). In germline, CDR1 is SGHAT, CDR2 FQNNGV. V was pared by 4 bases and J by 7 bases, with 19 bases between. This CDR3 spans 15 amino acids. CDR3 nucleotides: TGTGCCAGCAGCTCAGGAACAGGGCTTTGGCGTGGCTACACCTTC. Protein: CASSSGTGLWRGYTF.

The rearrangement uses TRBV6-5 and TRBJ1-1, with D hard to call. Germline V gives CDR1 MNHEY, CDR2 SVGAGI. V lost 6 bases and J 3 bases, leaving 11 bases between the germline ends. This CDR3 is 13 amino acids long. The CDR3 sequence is CASRMDYYTEAFF. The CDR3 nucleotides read TGTGCCAGCAGGATGGACTACTACACTGAAGCTTTCTTT.

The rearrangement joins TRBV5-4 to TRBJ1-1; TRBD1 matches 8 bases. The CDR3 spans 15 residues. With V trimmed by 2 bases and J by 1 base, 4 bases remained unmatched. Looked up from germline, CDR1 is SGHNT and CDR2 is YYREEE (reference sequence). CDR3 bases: TGTGCCAGCAGCTTCGGGACAGGAAGGAACACTGAAGCTTTCTTT. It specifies CASSFGTGRNTEAFF.

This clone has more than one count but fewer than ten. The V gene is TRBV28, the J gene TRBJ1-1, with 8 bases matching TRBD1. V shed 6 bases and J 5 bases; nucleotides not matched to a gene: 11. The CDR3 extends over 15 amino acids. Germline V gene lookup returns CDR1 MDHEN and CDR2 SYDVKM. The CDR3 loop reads CASRLPNRGRTEAFF. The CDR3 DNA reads TGTGCCAGCAGACTTCCAAACAGGGGGAGGACTGAAGCTTTCTTT.

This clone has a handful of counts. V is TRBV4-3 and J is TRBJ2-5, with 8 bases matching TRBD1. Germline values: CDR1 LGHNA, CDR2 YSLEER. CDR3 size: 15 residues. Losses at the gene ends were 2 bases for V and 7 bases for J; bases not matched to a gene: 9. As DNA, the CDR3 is TGCGCCAGCAGCCAACAAACAGGGGGACTGGGGACCCAGTACTTC. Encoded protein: CASSQQTGGLGTQYF.

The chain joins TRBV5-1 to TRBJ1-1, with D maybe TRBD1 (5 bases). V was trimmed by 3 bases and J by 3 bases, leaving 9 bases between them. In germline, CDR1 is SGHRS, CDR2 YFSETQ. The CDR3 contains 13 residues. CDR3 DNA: TGCGCCAGCAGCTCACAGGCCGACACTGAAGCTTTCTTT. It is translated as CASSSQADTEAFF.

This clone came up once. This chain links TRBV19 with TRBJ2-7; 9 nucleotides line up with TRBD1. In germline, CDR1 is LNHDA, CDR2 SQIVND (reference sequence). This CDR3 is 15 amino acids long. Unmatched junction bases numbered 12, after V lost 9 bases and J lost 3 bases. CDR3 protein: CASKYSTGGFYEQYF. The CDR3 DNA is TGTGCCAGCAAATACTCGACAGGGGGGTTCTACGAGCAGTACTTC.

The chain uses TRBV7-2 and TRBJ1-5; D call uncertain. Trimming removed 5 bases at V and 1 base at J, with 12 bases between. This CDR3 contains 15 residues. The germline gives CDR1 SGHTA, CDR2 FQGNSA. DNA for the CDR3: TGTGCCAGCAGCCCTGCAGGTGCGAGCAATCAGCCCCAGCATTTT. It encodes CASSPAGASNQPQHF.

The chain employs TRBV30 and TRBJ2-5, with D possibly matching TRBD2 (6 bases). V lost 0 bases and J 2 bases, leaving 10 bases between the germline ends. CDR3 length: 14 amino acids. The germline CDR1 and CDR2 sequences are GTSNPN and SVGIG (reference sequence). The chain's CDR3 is CAWSVRRGQETQYF. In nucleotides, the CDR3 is TGTGCCTGGAGTGTAAGGCGGGGACAAGAGACCCAGTACTTC.

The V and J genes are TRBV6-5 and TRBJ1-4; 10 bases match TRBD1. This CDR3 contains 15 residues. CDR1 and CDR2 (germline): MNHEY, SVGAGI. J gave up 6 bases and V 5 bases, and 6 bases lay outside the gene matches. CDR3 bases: TGTGCCAGCAGTCGACAGGGGGCTTTAGATGAAAAACTGTTTTTT. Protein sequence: CASSRQGALDEKLFF.

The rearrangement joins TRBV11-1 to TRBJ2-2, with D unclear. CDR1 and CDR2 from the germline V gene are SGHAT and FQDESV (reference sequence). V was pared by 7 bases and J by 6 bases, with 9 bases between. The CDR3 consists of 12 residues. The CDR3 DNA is TGTGCCAGCATCTCAGGCGCCGGGGAGCTGTTTTTT. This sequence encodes CASISGAGELFF.

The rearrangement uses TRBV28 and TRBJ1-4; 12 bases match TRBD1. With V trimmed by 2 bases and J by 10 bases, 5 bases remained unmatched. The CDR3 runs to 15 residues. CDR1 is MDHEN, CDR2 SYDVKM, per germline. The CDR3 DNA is TGTGCCAGCAGTTTAGGGACAGGGGGCCAAGGAAAACTGTTTTTT. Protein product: CASSLGTGGQGKLFF.

DNA for the CDR3: TGCGCCAGCAGCTTCCAAGACGCGACAGGGCTGGGTGAAAAACTGTTTTTT. This translates into CASSFQDATGLGEKLFF. The chain uses TRBV5-1 and TRBJ1-4; 7 bases agree with TRBD1. The CDR3 extends over 17 amino acids. Trimming cost V 2 bases and J 7 bases; bases outside gene matches: 14. Germline CDR1 SGHRS, CDR2 YFSETQ.

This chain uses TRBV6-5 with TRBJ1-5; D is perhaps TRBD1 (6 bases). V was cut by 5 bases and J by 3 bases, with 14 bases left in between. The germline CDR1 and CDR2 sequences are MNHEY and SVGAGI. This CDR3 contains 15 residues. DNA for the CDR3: TGTGCCAGCAGTAAACAGGGATCATCCAATCAGCCCCAGCATTTT. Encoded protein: CASSKQGSSNQPQHF.

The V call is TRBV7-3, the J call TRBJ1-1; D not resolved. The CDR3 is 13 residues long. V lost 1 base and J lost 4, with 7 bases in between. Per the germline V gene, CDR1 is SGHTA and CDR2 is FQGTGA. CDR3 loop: CASSLSVGTEAFF. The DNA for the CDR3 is TGTGCCAGCAGCTTAAGTGTGGGCACTGAAGCTTTCTTT.

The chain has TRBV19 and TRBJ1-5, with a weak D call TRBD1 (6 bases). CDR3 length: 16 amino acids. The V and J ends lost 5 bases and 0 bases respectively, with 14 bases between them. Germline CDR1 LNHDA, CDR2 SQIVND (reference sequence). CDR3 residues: CASSARTDLSNQPQHF. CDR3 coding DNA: TGTGCCAGTAGTGCTCGGACAGACCTTAGCAATCAGCCCCAGCATTTT.

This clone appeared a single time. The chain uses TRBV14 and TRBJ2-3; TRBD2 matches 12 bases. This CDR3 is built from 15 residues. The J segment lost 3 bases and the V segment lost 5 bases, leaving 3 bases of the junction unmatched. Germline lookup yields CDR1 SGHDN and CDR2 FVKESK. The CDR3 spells CASSFTSGGTDTQYF. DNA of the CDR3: TGTGCCAGCAGCTTCACTAGCGGGGGGACAGATACGCAGTATTTT.

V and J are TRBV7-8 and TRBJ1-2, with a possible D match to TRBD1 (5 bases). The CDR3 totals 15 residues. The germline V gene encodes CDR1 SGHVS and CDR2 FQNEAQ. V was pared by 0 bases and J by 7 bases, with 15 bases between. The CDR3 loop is CASSLALVGAGGYTF. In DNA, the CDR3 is TGTGCCAGCAGCTTAGCGCTTGTAGGGGCGGGTGGCTACACCTTC.

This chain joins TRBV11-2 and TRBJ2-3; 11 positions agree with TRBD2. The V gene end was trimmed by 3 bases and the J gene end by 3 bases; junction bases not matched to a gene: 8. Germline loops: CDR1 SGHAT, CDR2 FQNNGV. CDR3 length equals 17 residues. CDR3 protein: CASSFLAGGPRTDTQYF. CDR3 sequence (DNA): TGTGCCAGCAGCTTCTTAGCGGGGGGGCCCCGGACAGATACGCAGTATTTT.

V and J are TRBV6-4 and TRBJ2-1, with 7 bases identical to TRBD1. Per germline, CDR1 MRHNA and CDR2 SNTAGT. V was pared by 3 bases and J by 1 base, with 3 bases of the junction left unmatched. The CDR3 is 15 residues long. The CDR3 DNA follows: TGTGCCAGCAGTGAGCAGGGGGAATCCTACAATGAGCAGTTCTTC. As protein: CASSEQGESYNEQFF.

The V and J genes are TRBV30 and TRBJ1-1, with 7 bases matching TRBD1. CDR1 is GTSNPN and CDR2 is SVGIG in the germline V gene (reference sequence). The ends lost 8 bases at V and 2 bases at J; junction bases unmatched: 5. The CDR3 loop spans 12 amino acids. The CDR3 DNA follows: TGTGCCAGCGACAGGGCCAACACTGAAGCTTTCTTT. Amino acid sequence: CASDRANTEAFF.

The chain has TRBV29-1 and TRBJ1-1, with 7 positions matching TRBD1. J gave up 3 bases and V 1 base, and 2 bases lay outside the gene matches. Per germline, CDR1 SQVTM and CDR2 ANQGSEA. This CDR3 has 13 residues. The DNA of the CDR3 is TGCAGCGTTGAAGTCGACAGGGACACTGAAGCTTTCTTT. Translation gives CSVEVDRDTEAFF.

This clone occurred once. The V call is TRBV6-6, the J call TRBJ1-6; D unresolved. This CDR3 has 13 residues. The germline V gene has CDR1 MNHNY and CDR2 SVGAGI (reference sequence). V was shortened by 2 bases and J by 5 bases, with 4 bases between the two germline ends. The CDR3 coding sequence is TGTGCCAGCAGTTACAGGGATAATTCACCCCTCCACTTT. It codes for CASSYRDNSPLHF.

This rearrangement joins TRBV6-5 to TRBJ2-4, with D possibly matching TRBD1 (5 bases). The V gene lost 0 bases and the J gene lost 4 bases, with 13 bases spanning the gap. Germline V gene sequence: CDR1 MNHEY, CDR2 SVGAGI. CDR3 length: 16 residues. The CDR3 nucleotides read TGTGCCAGCAGTTACTCTCTTTTAGACAGTAAAAACATTCAGTACTTC. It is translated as CASSYSLLDSKNIQYF.